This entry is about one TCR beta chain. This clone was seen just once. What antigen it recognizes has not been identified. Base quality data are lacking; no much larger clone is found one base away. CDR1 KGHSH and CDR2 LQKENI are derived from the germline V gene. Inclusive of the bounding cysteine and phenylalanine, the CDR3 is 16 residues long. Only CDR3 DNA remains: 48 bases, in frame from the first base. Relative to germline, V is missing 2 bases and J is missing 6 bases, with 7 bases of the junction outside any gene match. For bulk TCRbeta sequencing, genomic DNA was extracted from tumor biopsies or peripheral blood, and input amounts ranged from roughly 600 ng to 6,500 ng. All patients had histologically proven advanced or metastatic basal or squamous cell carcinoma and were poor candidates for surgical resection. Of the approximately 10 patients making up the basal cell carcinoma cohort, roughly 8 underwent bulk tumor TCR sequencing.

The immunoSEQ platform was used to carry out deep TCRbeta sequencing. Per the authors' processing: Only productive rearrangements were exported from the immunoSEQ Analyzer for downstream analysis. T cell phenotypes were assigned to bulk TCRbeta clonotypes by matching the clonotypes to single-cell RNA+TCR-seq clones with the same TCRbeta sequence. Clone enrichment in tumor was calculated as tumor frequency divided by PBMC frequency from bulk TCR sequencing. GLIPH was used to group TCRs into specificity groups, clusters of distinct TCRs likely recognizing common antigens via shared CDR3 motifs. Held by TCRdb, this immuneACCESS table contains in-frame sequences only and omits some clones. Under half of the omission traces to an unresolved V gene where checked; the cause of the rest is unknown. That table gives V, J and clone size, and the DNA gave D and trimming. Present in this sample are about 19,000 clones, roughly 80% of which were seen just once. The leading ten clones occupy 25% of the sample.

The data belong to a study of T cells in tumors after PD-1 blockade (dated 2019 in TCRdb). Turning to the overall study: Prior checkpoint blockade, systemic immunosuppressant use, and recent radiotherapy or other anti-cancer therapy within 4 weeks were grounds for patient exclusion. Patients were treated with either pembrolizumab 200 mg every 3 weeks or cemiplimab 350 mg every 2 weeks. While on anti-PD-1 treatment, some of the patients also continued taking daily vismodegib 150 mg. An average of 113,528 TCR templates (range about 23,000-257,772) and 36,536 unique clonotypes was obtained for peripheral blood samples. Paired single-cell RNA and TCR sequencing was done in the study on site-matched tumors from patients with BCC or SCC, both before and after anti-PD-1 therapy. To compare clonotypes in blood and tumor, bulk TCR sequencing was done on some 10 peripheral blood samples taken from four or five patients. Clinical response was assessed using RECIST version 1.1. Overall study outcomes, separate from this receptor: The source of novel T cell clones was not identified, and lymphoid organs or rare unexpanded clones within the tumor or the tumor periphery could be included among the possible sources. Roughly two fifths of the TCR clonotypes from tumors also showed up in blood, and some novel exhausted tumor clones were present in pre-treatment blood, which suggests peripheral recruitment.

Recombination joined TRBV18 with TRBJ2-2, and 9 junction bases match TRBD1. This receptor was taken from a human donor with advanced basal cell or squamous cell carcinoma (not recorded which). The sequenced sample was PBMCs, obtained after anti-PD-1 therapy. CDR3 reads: CASSPDRDRESGELFF. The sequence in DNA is TGTGCCAGCTCACCAGACCGGGACAGGGAGTCCGGGGAGCTGTTTTTT.